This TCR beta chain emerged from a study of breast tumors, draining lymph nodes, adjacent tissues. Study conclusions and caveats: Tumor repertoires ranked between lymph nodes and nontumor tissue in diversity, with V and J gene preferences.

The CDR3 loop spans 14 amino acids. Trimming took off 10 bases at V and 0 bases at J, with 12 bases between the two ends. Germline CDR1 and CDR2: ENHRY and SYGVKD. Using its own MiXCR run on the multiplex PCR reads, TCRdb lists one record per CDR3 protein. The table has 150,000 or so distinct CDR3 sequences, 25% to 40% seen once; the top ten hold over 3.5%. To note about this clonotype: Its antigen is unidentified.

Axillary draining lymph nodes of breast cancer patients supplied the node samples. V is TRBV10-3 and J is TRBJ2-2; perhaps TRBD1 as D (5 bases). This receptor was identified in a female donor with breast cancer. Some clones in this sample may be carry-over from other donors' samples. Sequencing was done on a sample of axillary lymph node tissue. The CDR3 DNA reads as TGTGCCAGTCGGGCAGGGACGAACACCGGGGAGCTGTTTTTT. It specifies CASRAGTNTGELFF.